The sequence of this T cell receptor beta chain was determined in a study of blood T cell repertoires in COVID-19. Study background: Acute-phase and convalescent COVID-19 samples originated in the United States, Italy and Spain. Sample material is recorded as cDNA or gDNA derived from T cells, B-cell-depleted T cells, or PBMCs.

Methods used by the authors: Amplified reference gene primers provided the basis for estimating nucleated cell counts. Some clones are missing from TCRdb's copy, which holds only in-frame ones; the method was immunoSEQ multiplex PCR. From that table come the V and J calls and clone size; the DNA was used to work out D and trimming. The data contain about 140,000 clones, around 78% of them singletons. Sequencing input: peripheral blood. The clonotype was recovered from a woman aged 60-75 years with acute or convalescent COVID-19.

CDR3 coding DNA: TGTGCCAGCAGTTTGGGCGTGCGACAGTCCACAGATACGCAGTATTTT. This codes for CASSLGVRQSTDTQYF. The genes are TRBV27 and TRBJ2-3, with D maybe TRBD1 (5 bases). Trimming shortened V by 3 bases and J by 2 bases, and 15 bases separated the two germline ends. CDR3 length: 16 residues. Germline V gene lookup returns CDR1 MNHEY and CDR2 SMNVEV (reference sequence).